The 19 T cell receptor beta chains below were found in one sample sequenced in a study of human T cells and chemical hapten exposure. Each CDR3 protein is one row after TCRdb ran MiXCR on the RACE reads. This sample has some 180,000 distinct CDR3 sequences, with under 30% found just once. As to time point: patch test 3, about 24 weeks after DPC sensitization. The treatment denotes: therapeutic diphenylcyclopropenone sensitization with weekly scalp DPC. The sample consisted of whole blood, taken in connection with sensitization to the hapten diphenylcyclopropenone (DPC). The receptors come from a woman aged 40 to 49 with alopecia areata. Some clones in this sample may be carry-over from other donors' samples.

The V gene is TRBV12-3 or TRBV12-4, the J gene TRBJ2-6; D call uncertain. This CDR3 has 17 amino acids. V was pared by 3 bases and J by 1 base, with 13 bases between. Here the CDR3 reads CASSLAGLHSGANVLTF. The CDR3 bases are TGTGCCAGCAGTTTGGCCGGGCTGCATTCTGGGGCCAACGTCCTGACTTTC.

A few counts support this clonotype. The rearrangement joins TRBV20-1 to TRBJ2-2; D is unclear. The CDR3 loop spans 14 amino acids. In germline, CDR1 is DFQATT, CDR2 SNEGSKA (reference sequence). The ends were cut back, 3 bases at V and 3 bases at J, with 11 bases in the middle. The CDR3: CSASRAFDTGELFF. In nucleotides, the CDR3 is TGCAGTGCTAGTAGGGCCTTCGACACCGGGGAGCTGTTTTTT.

The table lists this clonotype with a few counts. The chain combines TRBV2 with TRBJ2-7, with a tentative D call TRBD1 (7 bases). CDR1 and CDR2 (germline): SNHLY, FYNNEI. The CDR3 spans 15 residues. Deletions cut 6 bases from V and 0 bases from J, with 15 bases between. CDR3 coding DNA: TGTGCCAGCAGCCGGGGCGGGACAGTCTCCTACGAGCAGTACTTC. This codes for CASSRGGTVSYEQYF.

The rearrangement uses TRBV12-3 or TRBV12-4 and TRBJ2-1, with 11 bases that match TRBD2. The CDR3 spans 16 residues. V lost 5 bases and J lost 5; bases outside the gene matches: 8. The CDR3 DNA is TGTGCCAGCAGTCCTTACCGACTAGCGGGAAACAATGAGCAGTTCTTC. It yields the protein CASSPYRLAGNNEQFF.

There are a few counts of this clonotype. J is TRBJ2-3 and V is TRBV3-1, with 10 nucleotides matching TRBD2. J gave up 0 bases and V 5 bases, and 5 bases lay outside the gene matches. The CDR3 consists of 16 residues. Germline values: CDR1 LGHDT, CDR2 YNNKEL (reference sequence). CDR3 residues: CASSAGLASSTDTQYF. The CDR3 nucleotides read TGTGCCAGCAGCGCGGGACTAGCGTCTAGCACAGATACGCAGTATTTT.

There are a few counts of this clonotype. The chain has TRBV24-1 and TRBJ2-7, with D perhaps TRBD2 (6 bases). V was clipped by 5 bases and J by 4 bases, with 11 bases between them. This CDR3 spans 13 amino acids. Germline V gene lookup returns CDR1 KGHDR and CDR2 SFDVKD. CDR3 bases: TGTGCCACCAGTGGTGGGGGAGGATACGAGCAGTACTTC. It yields the protein CATSGGGGYEQYF.

The sample holds a few counts of this clonotype. Germline is not matched at one junction end, which may reflect a read error. The rearrangement joins TRBV2 to TRBJ1-2; 10 nucleotides match TRBD1. This CDR3 is 14 amino acids long. CDR1 is SNHLY and CDR2 is FYNNEI in the germline V gene. The CDR3 reads CASGDRGRNYGYTF. CDR3 sequence (DNA): TGTGCCAGCGGTGACAGGGGGCGCAACTATGGCTACACCTTC.

The rearrangement joins TRBV19 to TRBJ1-2, with TRBD1 matching 10 bases. This CDR3 spans 14 amino acids. Germline assignment: CDR1 LNHDA and CDR2 SQIVND (reference sequence). The V gene end was trimmed by 5 bases and the J gene end by 7 bases; junction bases not matched to a gene: 7. CDR3 sequence: CASSPDRGLGGYTF. CDR3 DNA sequence: TGTGCCAGTAGTCCTGACAGGGGGCTAGGTGGCTACACCTTC.

To note about this clonotype: Being one base from a much bigger clone, this may be a read error. The rearrangement uses TRBV9 and TRBJ2-5, with D perhaps given as TRBD1 or TRBD2 (5 bases each). Germline values: CDR1 SGDLS, CDR2 YYNGEE. The CDR3 loop spans 14 amino acids. Here the CDR3 DNA reads TGTGCCAGCGGCGTAGGGACCGTCCAAGAGACCCAGTACTTC. It codes for CASGVGTVQETQYF.

V is TRBV7-2 and J is TRBJ2-1; TRBD1 matches 9 bases. The CDR3 has 15 residues. The V gene's germline CDR1 is SGHTA and CDR2 FQGNSA. Trimming took 2 bases from V and 6 from J; bases not matched to a gene: 5. CDR3 loop: CASSLTGGAGNEQFF. The CDR3 DNA is TGTGCCAGCAGCTTAACAGGGGGCGCGGGCAATGAGCAGTTCTTC.

The rearrangement uses TRBV5-5 and TRBJ2-1; D call uncertain. Trimming stripped 1 base from V and 4 bases from J, with 6 bases between. Per germline, CDR1 SGHKS and CDR2 YYEKEE (reference sequence). CDR3 length: 13 residues. CDR3 nucleotide sequence: TGTGCCAGCAGCTTGTACACTTACAATGAGCAGTTCTTC. It codes for CASSLYTYNEQFF.

The rearrangement links TRBV28 to TRBJ1-2, with D hard to call. Trimming pared 3 bases from V and 5 bases from J, leaving 4 bases between. The CDR3 contains 11 residues. Germline CDR1 reads MDHEN; CDR2 reads SYDVKM. The CDR3 loop is CASSLQYGYTF. The CDR3 bases are TGTGCCAGCAGTTTGCAATATGGCTACACCTTC.

This clonotype came up many times. CDR3 residues: CASSPGLRETQYF. The CDR3 nucleotides read TGTGCCAGCAGCCCGGGACTCAGAGAGACCCAGTACTTC. The rearrangement links TRBV7-2 to TRBJ2-5; D is possibly TRBD2 (6 bases). The CDR3 covers 13 residues. V lost 5 bases and J 4 bases, leaving 11 bases between the germline ends. Germline V gene lookup returns CDR1 SGHTA and CDR2 FQGNSA. The full variable domain, completed using reference TRBV7-2 and TRBJ2-5, is GAGVSQSPSNKVTEKGKDVELRCDPISGHTALYWYRQSLGQGLEFLIYFQGNSAPDKSGLPSDRFSAERTGGSVSTLTIQRTQQEDSAVYLCASSPGLRETQYFGPGTRLLVL.

This clonotype has only a few counts. The genes are TRBV6-2 or TRBV6-3 and TRBJ2-1, with no clear D. This CDR3 spans 19 amino acids. Germline V CDR1 and CDR2: MNHEY, SVGEGT. Trimming shortened V by 5 bases and J by 2 bases, and 25 bases separated the two germline ends. The CDR3 DNA is TGTGCCAGCAGTGACCCGCGGCACCGCCGGAGCATTACCTACAATGAGCAGTTCTTC. Its translation: CASSDPRHRRSITYNEQFF.

The V and J genes are TRBV5-1 and TRBJ2-7; 7 bases are a match to TRBD1. The germline CDR1 and CDR2 sequences are SGHRS and YFSETQ. The CDR3 length is 14 residues. After removal of 6 bases from V and 4 bases from J, the junction contained 10 bases not matched to a gene. CDR3 nucleotides: TGCGCCAGCACCAACCCCGGGACAGAGTACGAGCAGTACTTC. Translating gives CASTNPGTEYEQYF.

The chain has TRBV20-1 and TRBJ1-1, with D uncertain. Germline V lookup: CDR1 DFQATT, CDR2 SNEGSKA (reference sequence). The CDR3 sequence is 18 residues long. V lost 1 base to trimming and J lost 1 base, with 22 bases between them. Here the CDR3 reads CSARGPVPGDYGNTEAFF. DNA for the CDR3: TGCAGTGCTAGAGGGCCGGTACCGGGAGACTACGGGAACACTGAAGCTTTCTTT.

This clonotype was seen only a few times. The chain employs TRBV28 and TRBJ1-2; 8 bases agree with TRBD1. V lost 8 bases and J lost 6; bases outside the gene matches: 8. Germline V gives CDR1 MDHEN, CDR2 SYDVKM. The length of the CDR3 is 13 residues. CDR3 loop: CASGQGAEHGYTF. The CDR3 DNA reads as TGTGCCAGCGGGCAGGGGGCGGAACATGGCTACACCTTC.

The genes are TRBV9 and TRBJ2-5; 8 nucleotides agree with TRBD2. J lost 4 bases, V lost 4 bases, and 9 bases had no gene match. The germline V gene has CDR1 SGDLS and CDR2 YYNGEE. This CDR3 is built from 15 residues. Here the CDR3 DNA reads TGTGCCAGCAGCCCCGGGACTAGTAGTTTAGAGACCCAGTACTTC. Translated: CASSPGTSSLETQYF.

The chain is built from TRBV5-1 and TRBJ1-4; D remains ambiguous. Trimming took 1 base from V and 8 from J, leaving 6 bases between them. Germline values: CDR1 SGHRS, CDR2 YFSETQ. CDR3 length: 12 amino acids. CDR3 coding DNA: TGCGCCAGCAGCTTGCAGAGCGAAAAACTGTTTTTT. Its translation: CASSLQSEKLFF.